This T cell receptor (beta chain) stems from a study of tumor and adjacent non-tumor tissue in lung cancer. The germline V gene has CDR1 DFQATT and CDR2 SNEGSKA (reference sequence). The CDR3 loop spans 18 amino acids. TCRbeta libraries were built with three rounds of nested PCR, modified from ARM-PCR. TCRdb analysed the multiplex PCR reads with MiXCR anew, one entry per CDR3 protein. The sample holds 110,000 or so distinct CDR3 sequences, more than 60% seen once. RNA was extracted from bulk tissue without any cell sorting. On this clonotype itself: The junction does not match germline at one end; this may be a read error.

The chain recombines TRBV20-1 with TRBJ2-7; 10 nucleotides align to TRBD2. This TCR was sampled from a woman aged 60-75 years with non-small cell lung cancer. The source material was lung tumor tissue. The CDR3 protein is CSAPSASGSPVGSYEQYF. The CDR3 nucleotides are TGCAGTGCGCCATCGGCTAGCGGGAGTCCTGTAGGCTCCTATGAGCAGTATTTC.